The source of this TCR beta chain is a study of cytomegalovirus exposure and HLA in healthy donors. Study results and limitations: Researchers reported in a later analysis that a missense DCLRE1C variant was tied to TCR beta V- and J-gene trimming.

There are a few counts of this clone. Its antigen is not known. Germline assignment: CDR1 MDHEN and CDR2 SYDVKM. V lost 6 bases, J lost 16 bases, and 19 bases lay in between. This CDR3 spans 12 amino acids. The PCR was carried out with 60 Vbeta primers and 13 Jbeta primers. As originally analysed: Tens of millions of unique TCR beta chains, 9 million to 12 million shared, were counted in a later analysis. The assay was immunoSEQ multiplex PCR, and TCRdb's table has in-frame clones only and misses some. V and J calls and clone size follow that table, whereas D and trimming were derived from the DNA. The sample shows around 160,000 clones, roughly four fifths of them seen only once. Samples came from healthy bone marrow donors.

The sample taken for sequencing was PBMCs. The chain is built from TRBV28 and TRBJ2-1; TRBD1 might be the D (5 bases). The receptor comes from a man in his forties or fifties in good health and CMV-seropositive. The CDR3 DNA follows: TGTGCCAGCAGCACTATTGACAGTTACCCCTTCTTC. Translating it yields CASSTIDSYPFF.